Below, 16 T cell receptor beta chains from the same sample are listed, as sequenced in a study of response to subunit inactivated influenza vaccine. Each CDR3 protein gets one entry after TCRdb re-called the RT-PCR reads with MiXCR. The sample yields 450,000 to 550,000 distinct CDR3 sequences, roughly 23% seen once. Sample: CD4+ T cells sorted from PBMCs, taken roughly 5 days after vaccination. Source of these receptors: a middle-aged man who received an inactivated influenza vaccine.

The chain carries TRBV24-1 and TRBJ2-1; D unresolved. V lost 3 bases and J 9 bases, leaving 11 bases between the germline ends. The CDR3 covers 13 residues. From germline, CDR1 is KGHDR and CDR2 SFDVKD. This CDR3 reads CATSDAGRFEQFF. The CDR3 nucleotides are TGTGCCACCAGTGATGCCGGACGTTTTGAGCAGTTCTTC.

In its sample, this clonotype was seen a few times. The chain has TRBV4-2 and TRBJ2-2; D is unresolved. Germline loops: CDR1 LGHNA, CDR2 YNFKEQ. V dropped 0 bases and J dropped 5 bases, with 10 bases sitting between them. The CDR3 contains 15 residues. CDR3 loop: CASSQDALPTGELFF. In DNA, the CDR3 is TGTGCCAGCAGCCAAGATGCCCTCCCAACCGGGGAGCTGTTTTTT.

The chain links TRBV20-1 to TRBJ2-3, with 10 bases aligning to TRBD2. The CDR3 consists of 15 residues. The germline V gene encodes CDR1 DFQATT and CDR2 SNEGSKA (reference sequence). The J segment lost 1 base and the V segment lost 4 bases, leaving 5 bases of the junction unmatched. The CDR3 DNA reads as TGCAGTGCTACCGCCGGGACTAGCGGCACAGATACGCAGTATTTT. This gives the protein CSATAGTSGTDTQYF.

The chain joins TRBV6-2 or TRBV6-3 to TRBJ1-3; TRBD1 might be the D (5 bases). The CDR3 loop spans 16 amino acids. Germline CDR1 reads MNHEY; CDR2 reads SVGEGT. Deletions cut 7 bases from V and 0 bases from J, with 16 bases between. DNA of the CDR3: TGTGCCAGCAAATCAGGGTCCCCGAGCTCTGGAAACACCATATATTTT. Encoded protein: CASKSGSPSSGNTIYF.

The chain employs TRBV6-5 and TRBJ2-5; 14 bases line up with TRBD2. The V segment lost 0 bases and the J segment 5 bases; nucleotides outside the gene matches: 8. The germline V gene has CDR1 MNHEY and CDR2 SVGAGI. The CDR3 is 18 amino acids. CDR3 sequence: CASSYSRLAGGLKETQYF. CDR3 bases: TGTGCCAGCAGTTACTCCCGACTAGCGGGGGGGCTCAAGGAGACCCAGTACTTC.

The V call is TRBV19, the J call TRBJ2-3; no firm D call. The V end lost 8 bases, the J end lost 4 bases, and 4 bases lay between the germline ends. The germline gives CDR1 LNHDA, CDR2 SQIVND (reference sequence). This CDR3 has 10 amino acids. The CDR3 loop reads CASPADTQYF. The CDR3 DNA reads as TGTGCCAGTCCGGCAGATACGCAGTATTTT.

This clonotype showed up many times. This chain uses TRBV7-9 with TRBJ2-2, with unresolved D. V shed 1 base and J shed 3 bases, with 9 bases lying between them. The CDR3 has 15 amino acids. CDR1 SEHNR and CDR2 FQNEAQ come from the germline V gene (reference sequence). In nucleotides, the CDR3 is TGTGCCAGCAGCTTAGTCTTTCAGTACACCGGGGAGCTGTTTTTT. It codes for CASSLVFQYTGELFF.

The J gene is TRBJ2-3, the V gene TRBV29-1; 14 positions agree with TRBD2. Trimming cost V 6 bases and J 4 bases; bases outside gene matches: 3. Germline V lookup: CDR1 SQVTM, CDR2 ANQGSEA. The CDR3 is 14 amino acids. The DNA for the CDR3 is TGCAGCGTAGGACTAGCGGGAGGTCCAGATACGCAGTATTTT. As protein: CSVGLAGGPDTQYF.

The V call is TRBV7-2, the J call TRBJ2-7; TRBD1 is a possible D gene (5 bases). This CDR3 contains 14 residues. The V and J ends lost 5 bases and 2 bases respectively, with 13 bases between them. Per the germline V gene, CDR1 is SGHTA and CDR2 is FQGNSA. The CDR3, as DNA: TGTGCCAGCAGCCCTGGGGCAGTGGCCTACGAGCAGTACTTC. This sequence encodes CASSPGAVAYEQYF.

In its sample, this clonotype was seen many times. The V gene is TRBV12-3 or TRBV12-4, the J gene TRBJ1-1; D gene ambiguous. V was trimmed by 8 bases and J by 2 bases, leaving 12 bases between them. The CDR3 runs 13 residues. In DNA form, the CDR3 reads TGTGCCAGCTCACTACAACGTAACACTGAAGCTTTCTTT. Residues: CASSLQRNTEAFF.

The rearrangement uses TRBV20-1 and TRBJ2-3; 12 nucleotides match TRBD2. This CDR3 region has 14 residues. V lost 4 bases to trimming and J lost 4 bases; unmatched junction nucleotides: 3. Per the germline V gene, CDR1 is DFQATT and CDR2 is SNEGSKA (reference sequence). CDR3 protein: CSATSSGRADTQYF. CDR3 nucleotides: TGCAGTGCTACTTCTAGCGGGAGGGCAGATACGCAGTATTTT.

This clonotype was recorded a few times. Written as DNA, the CDR3 is TGTGCCAGCAGCACAGGGACTAGCGGGAAACTTGAGACCCAGTACTTC. As protein: CASSTGTSGKLETQYF. The chain joins TRBV9 to TRBJ2-5; 13 nucleotides agree with TRBD2. Germline V gene sequence: CDR1 SGDLS, CDR2 YYNGEE. The trim removed 4 bases at V and 5 bases at J, leaving 8 bases unmatched. The CDR3 loop spans 16 amino acids.

V usage is TRBV20-1 and J usage is TRBJ2-3, with TRBD2 as a possible D gene (6 bases). Trimming left V 6 bases short and J 1 base short, with 17 bases between. The length of the CDR3 is 15 residues. Germline V gene lookup returns CDR1 DFQATT and CDR2 SNEGSKA (reference sequence). The CDR3 DNA reads as TGCAGTGCCGCCTCGGGACTTCAGGGCACAGATACGCAGTATTTT. It specifies CSAASGLQGTDTQYF.

The CDR3: CASSEGSGSPFF. CDR3 DNA: TGTGCCAGCAGTGAAGGGTCAGGGAGTCCGTTCTTC. The chain uses TRBV2 and TRBJ2-1; D may correspond to TRBD1 or TRBD2 (5 bases each). Germline V gives CDR1 SNHLY, CDR2 FYNNEI. This CDR3 has 12 amino acids. V lost 1 base, J lost 15 bases, and 13 bases lay in between.

This clonotype was picked up a small number of times. This rearrangement joins TRBV18 to TRBJ2-1; tentatively, D is TRBD1 (6 bases). V shed 1 base and J shed 0 bases, with 10 bases lying between them. This CDR3 is built from 16 residues. The germline gives CDR1 KGHSH, CDR2 LQKENI. The CDR3 here is CASSPLQGSSYNEQFF. DNA for the CDR3: TGTGCCAGCTCACCACTTCAGGGGAGCTCCTACAATGAGCAGTTCTTC.

This chain connects TRBV20-1 to TRBJ2-5; 7 bases are a match to TRBD2. Per germline, CDR1 DFQATT and CDR2 SNEGSKA (reference sequence). With V trimmed by 1 base and J by 3 bases, 5 bases remained unmatched. CDR3 size: 14 residues. CDR3 region: CSARVAGVEETQYF. The CDR3 nucleotides are TGCAGTGCTAGAGTTGCGGGGGTCGAAGAGACCCAGTACTTC.